These 21 T cell receptor beta chains originate from one sample sequenced in a study of cytomegalovirus exposure and HLA in healthy donors. The PCR employed 60 Vbeta primers together with 13 Jbeta primers. Measured with immunoSEQ multiplex PCR; TCRdb has only the in-frame clones, and not every one. In the table there are over 150,000 clones, around 81% of which are singletons. The sequenced sample was PBMCs. The receptors originated from a woman aged 25-40 years in good health and CMV-seronegative.

The chain carries TRBV13 and TRBJ2-5; D ambiguous. The length of the CDR3 is 16 residues. The ends were cut back, 1 base at V and 1 base at J, with 13 bases in the middle. Germline lookup yields CDR1 PRHDT and CDR2 FYEKMQ (reference sequence). In DNA, the CDR3 is TGTGCCAGCAGCTTAGCCGCGAACAGAGTCCAAGAGACCCAGTACTTC. Its translation: CASSLAANRVQETQYF.

V usage is TRBV4-1 and J usage is TRBJ1-4; no reliable D call. The CDR3 sequence is 17 residues long. Germline CDR1 reads MGHRA; CDR2 reads YSYEKL. The ends were cut back, 0 bases at V and 1 base at J, with 12 bases in the middle. The CDR3 region has the DNA TGCGCCAGCAGCCAAGATGGTCGGGGAAGAACTAATGAAAAACTGTTTTTT. It yields the protein CASSQDGRGRTNEKLFF.

This chain joins TRBV4-2 and TRBJ1-1; the D gene is possibly TRBD1 (5 bases). Trimming removed 3 bases at V and 5 bases at J, with 16 bases between. This CDR3 contains 15 residues. The germline V gene encodes CDR1 LGHNA and CDR2 YNFKEQ. The CDR3 nucleotides read TGTGCCAGCAGCCATGGTCAGGGCGTGGGGACTGAAGCTTTCTTT. Protein: CASSHGQGVGTEAFF.

For this clone: Compared with germline, one end of the junction differs, possibly owing to a read error. This rearrangement joins TRBV7-7 to TRBJ2-1; 9 positions match TRBD2. The germline CDR1 and CDR2 sequences are SSHAT and FNYEAQ (reference sequence). This CDR3 is 13 amino acids long. The DNA for the CDR3 is TGTGCTAGCAGTAGCGGGAGCAACAATGAGCAGTTCTTC. Its translation is CASSSGSNNEQFF.

This chain joins TRBV19 and TRBJ2-5; D may be TRBD1 (5 bases). The CDR3 length is 13 residues. Trimming cost V 2 bases and J 4 bases, with 8 bases left between them. The germline V gene encodes CDR1 LNHDA and CDR2 SQIVND (reference sequence). CDR3 amino acids: CASSITGLETQYF. DNA of the CDR3: TGTGCCAGTAGTATAACAGGATTAGAGACCCAGTACTTC.

CDR3 sequence reads: CAAREAQNTIYF. In nucleotides, the CDR3 is TGTGCCGCCCGGGAGGCGCAGAACACCATATATTTT. This rearrangement joins TRBV6-6 to TRBJ1-3; no reliable D call. Germline V gene sequence: CDR1 MNHNY, CDR2 SVGAGI (reference sequence). The length of the CDR3 is 12 residues. V was clipped by 11 bases and J by 7 bases, with 15 bases between them.

The chain recombines TRBV28 with TRBJ2-1; no clear D gene. Trimming pared 5 bases from V and 0 bases from J, leaving 11 bases between. This CDR3 contains 15 residues. Germline assignment: CDR1 MDHEN and CDR2 SYDVKM. CDR3 in DNA: TGTGCCAGCAGTCCATTTTCCAGCTCCTACAATGAGCAGTTCTTC. It specifies CASSPFSSSYNEQFF.

The V call is TRBV10-1, the J call TRBJ1-4; no firm D call. Germline V gene lookup returns CDR1 WNHNN and CDR2 SYGVQD (reference sequence). Trimming removed 8 bases at V and 7 bases at J, with 17 bases between. This CDR3 is built from 14 residues. CDR3 sequence reads: CASGPGEGSEKLFF. DNA for the CDR3: TGCGCCAGCGGCCCCGGGGAGGGAAGTGAAAAACTGTTTTTT.

The J gene is TRBJ1-5, the V gene TRBV19; D is unclear. The CDR3 runs to 13 residues. Between the trimmed V and J ends, which lost 6 bases and 7 bases, there was a span of 13 bases. CDR1 is LNHDA, CDR2 SQIVND, per germline (reference sequence). The CDR3 nucleotides read TGTGCCAGTAGAGGAGGTTGGGAGCAGCCCCAGCATTTT. Residues: CASRGGWEQPQHF.

The rearrangement uses TRBV30 and TRBJ2-5; D is possibly TRBD1 or TRBD2 (5 bases each). V lost 5 bases and J 6 bases, leaving 16 bases between the germline ends. The CDR3 sequence is 13 residues long. The germline CDR1 and CDR2 sequences are GTSNPN and SVGIG (reference sequence). CDR3 in DNA: TGTGCCTGGTGTGGGACGGGGTTGCAGACCCAGTACTTC. Translating gives CAWCGTGLQTQYF.

The chain links TRBV4-2 to TRBJ2-5, with D unclear. The CDR3 covers 14 residues. Trimming took off 0 bases at V and 3 bases at J, with 8 bases between the two ends. Looked up from germline, CDR1 is LGHNA and CDR2 is YNFKEQ. The CDR3: CASSQDPQKETQYF. CDR3 nucleotide sequence: TGTGCCAGCAGCCAAGATCCCCAGAAAGAGACCCAGTACTTC.

This chain joins TRBV7-9 and TRBJ1-2; D is unresolved. V lost 5 bases, J lost 0 bases, and 7 bases lay in between. The CDR3 is made up of 13 amino acids. CDR1 and CDR2 from the germline V gene are SEHNR and FQNEAQ (reference sequence). CDR3 sequence: CASSNTANYGYTF. The CDR3 DNA follows: TGTGCCAGCAGCAACACAGCTAACTATGGCTACACCTTC.

This clone was observed once. J is TRBJ1-2 and V is TRBV28; 7 bases are a match to TRBD1. The CDR3 contains 12 residues. Germline CDR1 MDHEN, CDR2 SYDVKM. With 6 bases clipped from V and 8 bases from J, the junction kept 6 bases outside the gene matches. The CDR3 DNA follows: TGTGCCAGCAGATATAACAGGGGCGGCTACACCTTC. Translated, it gives CASRYNRGGYTF.

The CDR3 loop is CASAPGDHEQFF. The CDR3 DNA follows: TGTGCCAGCGCTCCAGGCGACCATGAGCAGTTCTTC. The V and J genes are TRBV7-2 and TRBJ2-1; D is unresolved. The CDR3 covers 12 residues. Germline-derived CDR1 and CDR2 are SGHTA and FQGNSA. Trimming cost V 8 bases and J 8 bases, with 13 bases left between them.

This clone came up a few times. At one end, the junction sequence differs from germline, possibly due to a read error. The chain is built from TRBV2 and TRBJ2-2, with 7 positions matching TRBD2. Germline V gene sequence: CDR1 SNHLY, CDR2 FYNNEI. The CDR3 spans 16 residues. For the CDR3, the DNA is TGTGCCAGCAGCAGGGAGGGACCCCAGAACTCCGGGGAGCTGTTTTTT. This gives the protein CASSREGPQNSGELFF. The full variable domain, in which reference TRBV2 and TRBJ2-2 provide the parts outside the CDR3, is EPEVTQTPSHQVTQMGQEVILRCVPISNHLYFYWYRQILGQKVEFLVSFYNNEISEKSEIFDDQFSVERPDGSNFTLKIRSTKLEDSAMYFCASSREGPQNSGELFFGEGSRLTVL.

The CDR3 DNA is TGTGCCAGCAGCTTCCGGACAGGGGGCTCTAGCACCGGGGAGCTGTTTTTT. Its translation is CASSFRTGGSSTGELFF. V usage is TRBV7-8 and J usage is TRBJ2-2; 11 bases line up with TRBD1. From germline, CDR1 is SGHVS and CDR2 FQNEAQ. J lost 4 bases, V lost 3 bases, and 7 bases had no gene match. This CDR3 is built from 17 residues.

V gene TRBV19 combines with J gene TRBJ1-5; D is uncertain. CDR1 and CDR2 (germline): LNHDA, SQIVND (reference sequence). CDR3 length: 14 residues. Trimming left V 4 bases short and J 2 bases short, with 9 bases between. DNA of the CDR3: TGTGCCAGTAGTACCGATACAGGCAATCAGCCCCAGCATTTT. This encodes CASSTDTGNQPQHF.

V is TRBV2 and J is TRBJ2-1; no firm D call. Germline lookup yields CDR1 SNHLY and CDR2 FYNNEI. CDR3 length: 16 residues. V lost 2 bases to trimming and J lost 3 bases, with 14 bases between them. The CDR3 coding sequence is TGTGCCAGCAGTGAATTGGGCCCCCACGACTACAATGAGCAGTTCTTC. It translates to CASSELGPHDYNEQFF.

V and J are TRBV5-1 and TRBJ1-2, with 10 bases aligning to TRBD1. Germline V gene sequence: CDR1 SGHRS, CDR2 YFSETQ. The junction had 4 bases not matched to a gene; V was cut back by 5 bases and J by 3 bases. This CDR3 has 14 residues. CDR3 amino acids: CASRGGTGDYGYTF. CDR3 sequence (DNA): TGCGCCAGCAGAGGGGGGACAGGGGACTATGGCTACACCTTC.

The chain recombines TRBV19 with TRBJ1-2; TRBD1 might be the D (5 bases). The CDR3 is 12 amino acids. Germline V gene lookup returns CDR1 LNHDA and CDR2 SQIVND (reference sequence). The V end lost 8 bases, the J end lost 6 bases, and 13 bases lay between the germline ends. CDR3 nucleotides: TGTGCCAGTCGGGTAGTGGGGCATGGCTACACCTTC. The encoded protein is CASRVVGHGYTF.

This sequence joins TRBV27 and TRBJ2-1; 11 bases agree with TRBD2. The V gene end was trimmed by 3 bases and the J gene end by 5 bases; junction bases not matched to a gene: 3. Germline values: CDR1 MNHEY, CDR2 SMNVEV (reference sequence). The CDR3 length is 15 residues. CDR3 nucleotide sequence: TGTGCCAGCAGTTTTGGGACTAGCGGAAACAATGAGCAGTTCTTC. This encodes CASSFGTSGNNEQFF.